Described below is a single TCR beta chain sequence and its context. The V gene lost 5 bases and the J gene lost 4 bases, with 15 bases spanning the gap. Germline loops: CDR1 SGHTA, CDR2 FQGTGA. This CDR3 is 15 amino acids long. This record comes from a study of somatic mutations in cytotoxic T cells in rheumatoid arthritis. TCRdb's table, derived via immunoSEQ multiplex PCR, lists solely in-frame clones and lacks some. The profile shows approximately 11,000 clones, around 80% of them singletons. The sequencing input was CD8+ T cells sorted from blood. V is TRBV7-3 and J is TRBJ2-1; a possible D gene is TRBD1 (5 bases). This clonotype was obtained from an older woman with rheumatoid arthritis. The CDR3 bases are TGTGCCAGCAGCCGCACAGGTATGGGGTACAATGAGCAGTTCTTC. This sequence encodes CASSRTGMGYNEQFF.